The rows below give T cell receptor beta chains drawn from one sample of a study of neurological immune-mediated disorders. TCRdb ran MiXCR on the 5' RACE reads and lists one entry per CDR3 protein. The sample carries 45,000 or so distinct CDR3 sequences, roughly 3.2% recorded once. The source material was PBMCs. These TCRs come from a woman between 50 and 59 years old with multiple sclerosis. The CDR3 runs from the conserved cysteine through the conserved F or W. Fields, in order: CDR3 DNA, CDR3 protein, clone size, D gene, J gene, V gene. D genes are given only for firm matches. The size entry gives once, few, many, or a class for an expanded clone.

CDR3nt: TGCGCCAGCCTCGTTGGGACTAGGGGCGTGGATACGCAGTATTTT
CDR3aa: CASLVGTRGVDTQYF
abundance: many
d_gene: TRBD2
j_gene: TRBJ2-3
v_gene: TRBV10-2

CDR3nt: TGTGCCAGCAGTTCCCCTGGGACTAGCGGCGTAGGAAGTGAGTACTTC
CDR3aa: CASSSPGTSGVGSEYF
abundance: many
d_gene: TRBD2
j_gene: TRBJ2-7
v_gene: TRBV28

CDR3nt: TGTGCCACCAGTGATGTAGCGGGAGAGGTCTACAATGAGCAGTTCTTC
CDR3aa: CATSDVAGEVYNEQFF
abundance: many
d_gene: TRBD2
j_gene: TRBJ2-1
v_gene: TRBV24-1

CDR3nt: TGTGCCATCAGTGAGTCTAGCGGGAGTTGGGCAGATACGCAGTATTTT
CDR3aa: CAISESSGSWADTQYF
abundance: many
d_gene: TRBD2
j_gene: TRBJ2-3
v_gene: TRBV10-3

CDR3nt: TGCGCCAGCAGCTTGGAACCGGCAGAAAACATTCAGTACTTC
CDR3aa: CASSLEPAENIQYF
abundance: many
d_gene: .
j_gene: TRBJ2-4
v_gene: TRBV5-1

CDR3nt: TGCAGTGCTCTGAGGCAGACCGGGACTAGCGGGAGTTTGCTTCCCTACGAGCAGTACTTC
CDR3aa: CSALRQTGTSGSLLPYEQYF
abundance: many
d_gene: TRBD2
j_gene: TRBJ2-7
v_gene: TRBV20-1

CDR3nt: TGCAGCGTTGACACAGGGCCTCCGAATGAAAAACTGTTTTTT
CDR3aa: CSVDTGPPNEKLFF
abundance: many
d_gene: .
j_gene: TRBJ1-4
v_gene: TRBV29-1

CDR3nt: TGTGCCAGCAGTTTGGGGGTTCCCACGGGGTCTGAAAAACTGTTTTTT
CDR3aa: CASSLGVPTGSEKLFF
abundance: many
d_gene: .
j_gene: TRBJ1-4
v_gene: TRBV12-3/TRBV12-4

CDR3nt: TGTGCCAGCTCACCACCTGGGTACGGTAGCACAGATACGCAGTATTTT
CDR3aa: CASSPPGYGSTDTQYF
abundance: many
d_gene: .
j_gene: TRBJ2-3
v_gene: TRBV18

CDR3nt: TGTGCCAGCAGCGGAGGCCTCACATCCTACAATGAGCAGTTCTTC
CDR3aa: CASSGGLTSYNEQFF
abundance: many
d_gene: .
j_gene: TRBJ2-1
v_gene: TRBV5-8

CDR3nt: TGTGCCAGCAGCCCGTCATTACAGCTTACAGATACGCAGTATTTT
CDR3aa: CASSPSLQLTDTQYF
abundance: many
d_gene: .
j_gene: TRBJ2-3
v_gene: TRBV7-6

CDR3nt: TGCGCCAGCAGCTTCTTAGAACCGGGACCGAAGACGTTTGTTTGCAATCAGCCCCAGCATTTT
CDR3aa: CASSFLEPGPKTFVCNQPQHF
abundance: many
d_gene: .
j_gene: TRBJ1-5
v_gene: TRBV5-1

CDR3nt: TGTGCCAGCAGCCCCACAGGCTACTCCTACAATGAGCAGTTCTTC
CDR3aa: CASSPTGYSYNEQFF
abundance: many
d_gene: .
j_gene: TRBJ2-1
v_gene: TRBV3-1

CDR3nt: TGCAGTGCTAGAGAGGGCGGGAACCAAGAGACCCAGTACTTC
CDR3aa: CSAREGGNQETQYF
abundance: many
d_gene: .
j_gene: TRBJ2-5
v_gene: TRBV20-1

CDR3nt: TGCAGCGTTGCCGCCGGGACCCAGTACTTC
CDR3aa: CSVAAGTQYF
abundance: many
d_gene: .
j_gene: TRBJ2-5
v_gene: TRBV29-1

CDR3nt: TGTGCCAGCAGCCCATCACAGCGGGAGGGCGAGGAGCTCTACTTC
CDR3aa: CASSPSQREGEELYF
abundance: many
d_gene: TRBD2
j_gene: TRBJ2-7
v_gene: TRBV3-1

CDR3nt: TGTGCCAGCAGCCGGGTTGGCGCCCGACAGCGGTTCTTC
CDR3aa: CASSRVGARQRFF
abundance: many
d_gene: .
j_gene: TRBJ2-1
v_gene: TRBV6-5

CDR3nt: TGCGCCAGCAGCTTGGAACAGGGTTCCTATGGCTACACCTTC
CDR3aa: CASSLEQGSYGYTF
abundance: many
d_gene: .
j_gene: TRBJ1-2
v_gene: TRBV5-1

CDR3nt: TGTGCCAGCAGCTATGGACAGGGAAGGGTCTCTGAAGCTTTCTTT
CDR3aa: CASSYGQGRVSEAFF
abundance: many
d_gene: TRBD1
j_gene: TRBJ1-1
v_gene: TRBV5-6

CDR3nt: TGTGCCAGTGGCTACCGGGACAACCAAGAGACCCAGTACTTC
CDR3aa: CASGYRDNQETQYF
abundance: many
d_gene: .
j_gene: TRBJ2-5
v_gene: TRBV7-2

CDR3nt: TGCGCCAGCAGCGAAACAGTTTTCCGCAATCAGCCCCAGCATTTT
CDR3aa: CASSETVFRNQPQHF
abundance: many
d_gene: .
j_gene: TRBJ1-5
v_gene: TRBV4-1

CDR3nt: TGTGCCAGCAGCTTAACTATAGCGGGAGACCCCTTCTACAATGAGCAGTTCTTC
CDR3aa: CASSLTIAGDPFYNEQFF
abundance: many
d_gene: TRBD2
j_gene: TRBJ2-1
v_gene: TRBV11-2

CDR3nt: TGCAGCGTTGGAGACACCCTTACCCCAGCTTTCTTT
CDR3aa: CSVGDTLTPAFF
abundance: many
d_gene: .
j_gene: TRBJ1-1
v_gene: TRBV29-1

CDR3nt: TGCAGTGCTAGAGATCGAAGTTTCGGCGGGGAGCCGTACTTC
CDR3aa: CSARDRSFGGEPYF
abundance: many
d_gene: .
j_gene: TRBJ2-7
v_gene: TRBV20-1

CDR3nt: TGCAGTGCTACCCGGAGGGTGGACAGTCGAAACACTGAAGCTTTCTTT
CDR3aa: CSATRRVDSRNTEAFF
abundance: many
d_gene: .
j_gene: TRBJ1-1
v_gene: TRBV20-1

CDR3nt: TGTGCCAGCAGTTCCCCCGGGTCCGCCACCGGGGAGCTGTTTTTT
CDR3aa: CASSSPGSATGELFF
abundance: many
d_gene: .
j_gene: TRBJ2-2
v_gene: TRBV28

CDR3nt: TGTGCCAGCAGCCGCGGGCTTACGAACACCGGGGAGCTGTTTTTT
CDR3aa: CASSRGLTNTGELFF
abundance: many
d_gene: .
j_gene: TRBJ2-2
v_gene: TRBV14

CDR3nt: TGTGCCAGCAGGGACAGGCTGAACTCCTACGAGCAGTACTTC
CDR3aa: CASRDRLNSYEQYF
abundance: many
d_gene: TRBD1
j_gene: TRBJ2-7
v_gene: TRBV12-3/TRBV12-4

CDR3nt: TGCGCCAGCAGCTTGTTCCCGGGGGCTGGCGACGAGCAGTACTTC
CDR3aa: CASSLFPGAGDEQYF
abundance: many
d_gene: .
j_gene: TRBJ2-7
v_gene: TRBV5-1

CDR3nt: TGTGCCAGCAGTTATTCAACAGGGGGCGCGGTCCCTAATGAAAAACTGTTTTTT
CDR3aa: CASSYSTGGAVPNEKLFF
abundance: many
d_gene: TRBD1
j_gene: TRBJ1-4
v_gene: TRBV12-3/TRBV12-4

CDR3nt: TGTGCCAGCAGCCAAGATCCGGGACTAGCGGGAGCCCGAGTAGGGAATGAGCAGTTCTTC
CDR3aa: CASSQDPGLAGARVGNEQFF
abundance: many
d_gene: TRBD2
j_gene: TRBJ2-1
v_gene: TRBV3-1

CDR3nt: TGCGCCAGCAGCCAAGAGGGACAGGGTGCATATGGCTACACCTTC
CDR3aa: CASSQEGQGAYGYTF
abundance: many
d_gene: TRBD1
j_gene: TRBJ1-2
v_gene: TRBV4-1

CDR3nt: TGTGCCAGCAGCTTAGACGGAGGAGGCTACACCTTC
CDR3aa: CASSLDGGGYTF
abundance: many
d_gene: .
j_gene: TRBJ1-2
v_gene: TRBV11-2

CDR3nt: TGTGCCAGCACCGGACTTTCCACGAACACCGGGGAGCTGTTTTTT
CDR3aa: CASTGLSTNTGELFF
abundance: many
d_gene: .
j_gene: TRBJ2-2
v_gene: TRBV7-2

CDR3nt: TGCGCCAGCAGCTTGGGAGGGGAGACGAACATTCAGTACTTC
CDR3aa: CASSLGGETNIQYF
abundance: many
d_gene: .
j_gene: TRBJ2-4
v_gene: TRBV5-1

CDR3nt: TGTGCCAGCAGTACAATCGGGACAAACGAAGATGAAAAACTGTTTTTT
CDR3aa: CASSTIGTNEDEKLFF
abundance: many
d_gene: .
j_gene: TRBJ1-4
v_gene: TRBV5-5

CDR3nt: TGTGCCAGCAGTGAACAAGGGGCCGATAATTCACCCCTCCACTTT
CDR3aa: CASSEQGADNSPLHF
abundance: many
d_gene: .
j_gene: TRBJ1-6
v_gene: TRBV2

CDR3nt: TGTGCCAGCAGTTTGGGGGTTGAGACCCAGTACTTC
CDR3aa: CASSLGVETQYF
abundance: many
d_gene: .
j_gene: TRBJ2-5
v_gene: TRBV12-3/TRBV12-4

CDR3nt: TGCAGTGCGGAGGGGAAGAGAGTCGAGCAGTACTTC
CDR3aa: CSAEGKRVEQYF
abundance: many
d_gene: .
j_gene: TRBJ2-7
v_gene: TRBV20-1

CDR3nt: TGCGCCAGCAGCCAACGGGGGAACACTGAAGCTTTCTTT
CDR3aa: CASSQRGNTEAFF
abundance: many
d_gene: .
j_gene: TRBJ1-1
v_gene: TRBV4-1

CDR3nt: TGTGCCAGCAGCCCACTCAGGGGGCGAAACACTGAAGCTTTCTTT
CDR3aa: CASSPLRGRNTEAFF
abundance: many
d_gene: TRBD1
j_gene: TRBJ1-1
v_gene: TRBV7-2

CDR3nt: TGCGCCAGCTATAATCCCGGGGAGACCCAGTACTTC
CDR3aa: CASYNPGETQYF
abundance: many
d_gene: .
j_gene: TRBJ2-5
v_gene: TRBV5-1

CDR3nt: TGTGCCAGCAGTTTAGCAGGGGGCTTCAATCAGCCCCAGCATTTT
CDR3aa: CASSLAGGFNQPQHF
abundance: many
d_gene: TRBD1
j_gene: TRBJ1-5
v_gene: TRBV27

CDR3nt: TGTGCCAGCAGCCCCTCTAACTATGGCTACACCTTC
CDR3aa: CASSPSNYGYTF
abundance: many
d_gene: .
j_gene: TRBJ1-2
v_gene: TRBV6-5

CDR3nt: TGCGCCAGCAGCTTGTCAGGGGTGAGCACTGAAGCTTTCTTT
CDR3aa: CASSLSGVSTEAFF
abundance: many
d_gene: .
j_gene: TRBJ1-1
v_gene: TRBV5-1

CDR3nt: TGTGCCAGCAGCCTAGTGGTTAGCAATCAGCCCCAGCATTTT
CDR3aa: CASSLVVSNQPQHF
abundance: many
d_gene: .
j_gene: TRBJ1-5
v_gene: TRBV12-3/TRBV12-4

CDR3nt: TGTGCCAGCAGTTTGTCGGGAGGGCCCTACAATGAGCAGTTCTTC
CDR3aa: CASSLSGGPYNEQFF
abundance: many
d_gene: TRBD2
j_gene: TRBJ2-1
v_gene: TRBV12-3/TRBV12-4

CDR3nt: TGTGCCAGCAGACCCCCGGGACTAGCGGGAGCGTACGAGCAGTACTTC
CDR3aa: CASRPPGLAGAYEQYF
abundance: many
d_gene: TRBD2
j_gene: TRBJ2-7
v_gene: TRBV28

CDR3nt: TGCGCCAGCAGCTTCACAGGGGACTATGGCTACACCTTC
CDR3aa: CASSFTGDYGYTF
abundance: many
d_gene: TRBD1
j_gene: TRBJ1-2
v_gene: TRBV5-1

CDR3nt: TGTGCCAGCAGATCCGTTGCCAAAAACATTCAGTACTTC
CDR3aa: CASRSVAKNIQYF
abundance: many
d_gene: .
j_gene: TRBJ2-4
v_gene: TRBV2

CDR3nt: TGTGCCAGCAGCCTGAAGGGCGGGAGGCTGGATACGCAGTATTTT
CDR3aa: CASSLKGGRLDTQYF
abundance: many
d_gene: TRBD2
j_gene: TRBJ2-3
v_gene: TRBV7-9